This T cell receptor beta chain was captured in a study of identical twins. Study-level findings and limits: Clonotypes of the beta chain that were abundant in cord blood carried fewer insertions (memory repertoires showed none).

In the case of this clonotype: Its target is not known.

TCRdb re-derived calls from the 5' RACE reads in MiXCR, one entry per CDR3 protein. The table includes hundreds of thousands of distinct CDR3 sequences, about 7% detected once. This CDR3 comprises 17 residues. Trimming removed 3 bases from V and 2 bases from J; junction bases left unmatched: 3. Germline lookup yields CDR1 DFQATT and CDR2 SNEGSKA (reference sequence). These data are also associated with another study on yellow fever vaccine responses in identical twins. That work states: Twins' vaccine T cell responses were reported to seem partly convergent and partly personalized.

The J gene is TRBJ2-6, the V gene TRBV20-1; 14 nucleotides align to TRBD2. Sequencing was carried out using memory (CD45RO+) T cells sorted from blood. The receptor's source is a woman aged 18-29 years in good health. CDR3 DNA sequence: TGCAGTGCTAGGAGACTAGCGGGGGGGCCTGGGGCCAACGTCCTGACTTTC. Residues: CSARRLAGGPGANVLTF.